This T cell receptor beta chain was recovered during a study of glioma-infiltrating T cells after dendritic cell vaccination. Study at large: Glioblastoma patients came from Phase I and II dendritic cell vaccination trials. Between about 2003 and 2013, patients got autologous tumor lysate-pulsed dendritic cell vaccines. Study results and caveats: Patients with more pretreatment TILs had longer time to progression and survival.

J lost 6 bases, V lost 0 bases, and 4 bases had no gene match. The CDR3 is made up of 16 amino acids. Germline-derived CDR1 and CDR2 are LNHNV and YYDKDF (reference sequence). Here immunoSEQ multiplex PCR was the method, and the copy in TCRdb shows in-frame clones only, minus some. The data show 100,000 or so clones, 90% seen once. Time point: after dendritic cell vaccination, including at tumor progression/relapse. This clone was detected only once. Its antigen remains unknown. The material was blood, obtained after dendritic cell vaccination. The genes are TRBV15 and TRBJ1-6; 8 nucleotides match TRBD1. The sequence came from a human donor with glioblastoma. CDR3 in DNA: TGTGCCACCAGCAGAGATTCAGGGGGCGCTAATTCACCCCTCCACTTT. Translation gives CATSRDSGGANSPLHF.